The clone carrying this TCR beta chain was recorded once. The antigen is unknown. The germline V and J ends were trimmed by 0 bases and 0 bases, with 13 bases remaining between them. Germline lookup yields CDR1 SGDLS and CDR2 YYNGEE. This CDR3 is 17 amino acids long. Here immunoSEQ multiplex PCR was the method, and the copy in TCRdb shows in-frame clones only, minus some. The sample yields some 150,000 clones, roughly 92% seen once. This record comes from a study of T cell responses to AZD1222 COVID-19 vaccine. Across the whole study: Timing groups of about 4 and about 12 weeks for second doses were pooled. Findings and limits, study-wide: Elevations in Spike-specific TCR breadth and depth followed administration of two AZD1222 doses. Epitopes outside B.1.351 and B.1.1.7 mutated regions reportedly drew nearly half of spike TCRs. Females made up more of the donors, who were largely white British, and clonal diversity may have come out too low.

This sequence joins TRBV9 and TRBJ1-3; D is possibly TRBD1 (6 bases). The receptor was derived from an adult in good health. The material was peripheral blood, obtained on day 0 of AZD1222 vaccination. CDR3 protein: CASSVDGKGHSGNTIYF. In DNA form, the CDR3 reads TGTGCCAGCAGCGTAGATGGGAAGGGACACTCTGGAAACACCATATATTTT.